Presented here are 13 T cell receptor beta chains from one specimen sequenced in a study of shared clonotypes between healthy human individuals. Data came from immunoSEQ multiplex PCR; TCRdb stores just in-frame clones and leaves some out. The table lists about 2.4 million clones, approximately 93% of them singletons. Specimen: naive CD4+ T cells from PBMCs. Subset specified: CD45RA+ positively selected. The receptors here all came from a man aged 18-30 years in good health. Some clones in this sample may be carry-over from other donors' samples.

As DNA, the CDR3 is TGTGCCAGCAGCTATAGCGGGAGGAAGTACGAGCAGTACTTC. It is translated as CASSYSGRKYEQYF. The V gene is TRBV6-1, the J gene TRBJ2-7, with 10 bases that match TRBD2. The junction had 6 bases not matched to a gene; V was cut back by 6 bases and J by 4 bases. Germline V gene sequence: CDR1 MNHNS, CDR2 SASEGT. The CDR3 covers 14 residues.

The chain joins TRBV29-1 to TRBJ2-7; D unclear. Germline-derived CDR1 and CDR2 are SQVTM and ANQGSEA. Trimming cost V 4 bases and J 5 bases, with 12 bases left between them. The CDR3 totals 12 residues. The CDR3 bases are TGCAGCGTTGTACCCCCGGGCGACGAGCAGTACTTC. Its protein is CSVVPPGDEQYF.

This clone was detected once. V is TRBV19 and J is TRBJ1-4; no firm D call. The CDR3 spans 12 residues. The ends were cut back, 9 bases at V and 10 bases at J, with 15 bases in the middle. Germline V gene sequence: CDR1 LNHDA, CDR2 SQIVND (reference sequence). CDR3 sequence: CASLVYEGKLFF. The CDR3 nucleotides read TGTGCCAGCCTGGTTTATGAGGGAAAACTGTTTTTT.

The chain joins TRBV11-2 to TRBJ2-7; D is undetermined. The CDR3 has 16 residues. Trimming removed 5 bases at V and 3 bases at J, with 20 bases between. Per the germline V gene, CDR1 is SGHAT and CDR2 is FQNNGV. CDR3 nucleotide sequence: TGTGCCAGCAGCCCCCCAGGTATCGCCCTGGGCTACGAGCAGTACTTC. This encodes CASSPPGIALGYEQYF.

The chain couples TRBV27 to TRBJ2-5; 10 nucleotides agree with TRBD1. Unmatched junction bases numbered 5, after V lost 6 bases and J lost 1 base. This CDR3 region has 15 residues. Per germline, CDR1 MNHEY and CDR2 SMNVEV (reference sequence). This CDR3 is CASRSRDRGQETQYF. CDR3 bases: TGTGCCAGCAGGTCCCGGGACAGGGGCCAAGAGACCCAGTACTTC.

This chain links TRBV5-4 with TRBJ2-5; 11 bases fit TRBD2. Germline V gene data show CDR1 as SGHNT and CDR2 as YYREEE (reference sequence). After removal of 4 bases from V and 5 bases from J, the junction contained 13 bases not matched to a gene. The CDR3 runs to 17 residues. The CDR3 DNA sequence: TGTGCCAGCAGCCTCTTCGCTCGGGCTAGCGGGAGGGAGACCCAGTACTTC. Translation: CASSLFARASGRETQYF.

The V and J genes are TRBV27 and TRBJ2-7, with unresolved D. This CDR3 has 15 residues. V was clipped by 5 bases and J by 0 bases, with 14 bases between them. Germline CDR1 is MNHEY and CDR2 is SMNVEV (reference sequence). CDR3 loop: CASSHIITSSYEQYF. As DNA, the CDR3 is TGTGCCAGCAGTCACATAATTACCAGCTCCTACGAGCAGTACTTC.

The chain has TRBV6-6 and TRBJ2-7, with TRBD1 as a possible D gene (5 bases). V was pared by 2 bases and J by 2 bases, with 10 bases between. CDR3 length: 14 residues. In germline, CDR1 is MNHNY, CDR2 SVGAGI (reference sequence). The CDR3, as DNA: TGTGCCAGCAGTTACGACAAGGGGCCCTACGAGCAGTACTTC. Translating gives CASSYDKGPYEQYF.

The chain recombines TRBV20-1 with TRBJ2-1; D ambiguous. This CDR3 region has 11 residues. Trimming left V 2 bases short and J 8 bases short, with 7 bases between. Germline V gene data show CDR1 as DFQATT and CDR2 as SNEGSKA (reference sequence). DNA for the CDR3: TGCAGTGCTAGAAGCAGCGATGAGCAGTTCTTC. Protein sequence: CSARSSDEQFF.

The V call is TRBV5-1, the J call TRBJ2-1, with 7 positions matching TRBD1. The V gene end was trimmed by 5 bases and the J gene end by 5 bases; junction bases not matched to a gene: 10. CDR1 is SGHRS, CDR2 YFSETQ, per germline. The CDR3 totals 15 residues. In DNA, the CDR3 is TGCGCCAGCAGTTCGAACACAGGGGCCCACAATGAGCAGTTCTTC. It translates to CASSSNTGAHNEQFF.

The chain combines TRBV6-5 with TRBJ2-7, with D maybe TRBD2 (5 bases). The germline V gene encodes CDR1 MNHEY and CDR2 SVGAGI. CDR3 length: 12 residues. With 4 bases removed from V and 6 bases from J, the gap between germline ends came to 10 bases. The CDR3 spells CASSSLEGEQYF. The CDR3 DNA reads TGTGCCAGCAGTTCTCTCGAGGGCGAGCAGTACTTC.

The CDR3 reads CASSPPGDRVSKLTQYF. CDR3 coding DNA: TGTGCCAGCAGCCCCCCAGGGGACAGGGTCTCCAAGTTGACCCAGTACTTC. The rearrangement joins TRBV7-8 to TRBJ2-5; TRBD1 aligns across 9 bases. The V and J ends lost 5 bases and 7 bases, in that order; junction bases with no gene match: 17. Germline V gene sequence: CDR1 SGHVS, CDR2 FQNEAQ. CDR3 length equals 17 residues.

The chain recombines TRBV4-2 with TRBJ2-7; 9 nucleotides agree with TRBD2. Per the germline V gene, CDR1 is LGHNA and CDR2 is YNFKEQ. This CDR3 has 16 residues. The junction had 5 bases not matched to a gene; V was cut back by 0 bases and J by 2 bases. CDR3 sequence (DNA): TGTGCCAGCAGCCAAGATCGGGCTAGCGGGGCCTACGAGCAGTACTTC. Translated: CASSQDRASGAYEQYF.